The source of this T cell receptor (beta chain) is a study of spatial heterogeneity in lung cancer. Study-wide points: The number of expanded tumor alpha and beta chains correlated with mutation number.

V shed 6 bases and J 0 bases; nucleotides not matched to a gene: 4. CDR1 SEHNR and CDR2 FQNEAQ come from the germline V gene (reference sequence). CDR3 size: 15 residues. TCRdb itself ran the 5' RACE reads through MiXCR, one entry per CDR3 protein. This repertoire shows about 6,300 distinct CDR3 sequences, 1.3% found once; its top ten account for about 9.7%. This sample's time point: sample taken at primary tumor resection. Many counts were recorded for this clonotype. Its antigen is as yet unknown. V is TRBV7-9 and J is TRBJ2-3; 9 bases line up with TRBD2. This receptor was identified in a male donor with early-stage non-small cell lung cancer. The sequencing used lung tumor tissue, collected at surgery. The CDR3, as DNA: TGTGCCAGCAGTCCTAGCGGGGTGAGCACAGATACGCAGTATTTT. Encoded protein: CASSPSGVSTDTQYF.